This record concerns one T cell receptor beta chain sequence. The target antigen is unknown. PCR involved 60 Vbeta and 13 Jbeta primers. The method was immunoSEQ multiplex PCR; TCRdb's version includes in-frame clones alone and lacks a portion of them. The sample gives some 140,000 clones, 55% to 80% of which show up once; 1% to 1.5% is in the top ten. The data were obtained in a study of cytomegalovirus exposure and HLA in healthy donors. The study's findings and limits: Segments of the TCR beta V type were, in most cases, productive about 90% or about 30% of the time in an earlier analysis. About 180 TCR beta chains were listed as cytomegalovirus-associated. When the data were analyzed later, several of the most significant clusters appeared to be linked to common viral pathogens.

In germline, CDR1 is SEHNR, CDR2 FQNEAQ (reference sequence). V was pared by 0 bases and J by 8 bases, with 9 bases of the junction left unmatched. The CDR3 spans 16 residues. Whereas donors were nominally healthy upon sampling, unrecorded immune exposures were probable. The TCR sequence derives from a woman aged 40 to 50 in good health and CMV-seronegative. The genes are TRBV7-9 and TRBJ2-1; 8 nucleotides agree with TRBD2. Material: PBMCs. The CDR3 reads CASSLARASGSHEQFF. CDR3 bases: TGTGCCAGCAGCTTAGCGCGGGCTAGCGGGTCCCATGAGCAGTTCTTC.